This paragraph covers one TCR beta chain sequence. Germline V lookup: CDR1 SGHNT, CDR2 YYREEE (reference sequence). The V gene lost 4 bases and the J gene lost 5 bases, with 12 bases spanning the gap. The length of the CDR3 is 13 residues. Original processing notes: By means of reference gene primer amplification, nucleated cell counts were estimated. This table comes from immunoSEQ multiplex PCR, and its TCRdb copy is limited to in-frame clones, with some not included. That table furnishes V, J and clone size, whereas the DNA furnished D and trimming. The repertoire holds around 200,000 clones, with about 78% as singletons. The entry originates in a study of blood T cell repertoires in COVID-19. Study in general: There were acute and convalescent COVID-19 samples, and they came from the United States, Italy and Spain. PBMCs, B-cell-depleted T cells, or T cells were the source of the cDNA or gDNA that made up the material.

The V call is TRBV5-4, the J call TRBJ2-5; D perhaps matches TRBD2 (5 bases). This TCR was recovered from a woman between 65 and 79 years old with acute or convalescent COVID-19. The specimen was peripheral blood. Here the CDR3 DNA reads TGTGCCAGCAGCCGTGGGAGTTATGAGACCCAGTACTTC. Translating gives CASSRGSYETQYF.